This T cell receptor beta chain was captured by sequencing in a study of blood T cell repertoires in COVID-19. V was trimmed by 3 bases and J by 6 bases, leaving 8 bases between them. The germline V gene has CDR1 SEHNR and CDR2 FQNEAQ (reference sequence). CDR3 length: 13 amino acids. This clone was seen once. As handled by the study authors: Amplification with reference gene primers provided the estimates of nucleated cell counts. Assay: immunoSEQ multiplex PCR; the TCRdb copy retains only in-frame clones and omits some. The V and J calls and clone size come from that table; D and trimming were worked out from the DNA. The data contain 150,000 to 200,000 clones, over 75% of them singletons.

The sample taken for sequencing was peripheral blood. The chain links TRBV7-9 to TRBJ2-2; the D is unclear. The TCR sequence derives from a man over 45 with acute or convalescent COVID-19. The CDR3 protein is CASSFNEAGELFF. DNA for the CDR3: TGTGCCAGCAGCTTTAACGAGGCCGGGGAGCTGTTTTTT. Using reference TRBV7-9 and TRBJ2-2 for the parts outside the CDR3, the full variable domain is DTGVSQNPRHKITKRGQNVTFRCDPISEHNRLYWYRQTLGQGPEFLTYFQNEAQLEKSRLLSDRFSAERPKGSFSTLEIQRTEQGDSAMYLCASSFNEAGELFFGEGSRLTVL.